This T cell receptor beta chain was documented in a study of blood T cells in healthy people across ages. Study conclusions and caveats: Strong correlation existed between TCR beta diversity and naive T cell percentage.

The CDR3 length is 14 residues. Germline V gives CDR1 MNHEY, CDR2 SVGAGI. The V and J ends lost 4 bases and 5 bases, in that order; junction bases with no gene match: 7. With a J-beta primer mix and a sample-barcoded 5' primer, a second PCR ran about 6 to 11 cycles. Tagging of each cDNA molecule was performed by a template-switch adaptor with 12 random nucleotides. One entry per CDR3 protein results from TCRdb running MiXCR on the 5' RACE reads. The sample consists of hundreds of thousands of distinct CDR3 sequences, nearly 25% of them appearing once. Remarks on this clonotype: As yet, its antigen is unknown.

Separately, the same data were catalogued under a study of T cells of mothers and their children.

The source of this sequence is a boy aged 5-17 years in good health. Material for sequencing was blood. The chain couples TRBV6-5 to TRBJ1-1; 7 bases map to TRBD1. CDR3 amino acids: CASSFTGAETEAFF. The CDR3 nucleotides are TGTGCCAGCAGTTTCACAGGGGCTGAAACTGAAGCTTTCTTT.